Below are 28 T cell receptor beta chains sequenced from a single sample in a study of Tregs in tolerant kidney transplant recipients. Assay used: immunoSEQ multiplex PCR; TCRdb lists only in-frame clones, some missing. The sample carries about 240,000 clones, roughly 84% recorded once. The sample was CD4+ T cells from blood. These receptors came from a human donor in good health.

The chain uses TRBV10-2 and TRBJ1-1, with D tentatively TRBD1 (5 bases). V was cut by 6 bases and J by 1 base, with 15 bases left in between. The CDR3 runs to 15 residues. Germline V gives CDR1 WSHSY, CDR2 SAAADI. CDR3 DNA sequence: TGCGCCAGCAGCCCGCCTAGCGGACAGAACACTGAAGCTTTCTTT. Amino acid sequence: CASSPPSGQNTEAFF.

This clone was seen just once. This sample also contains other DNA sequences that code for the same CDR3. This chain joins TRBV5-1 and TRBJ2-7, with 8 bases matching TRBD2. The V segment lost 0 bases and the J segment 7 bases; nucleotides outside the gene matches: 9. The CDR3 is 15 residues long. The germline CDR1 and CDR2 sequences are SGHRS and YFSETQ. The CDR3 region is CASSLAIAGTVEQYF. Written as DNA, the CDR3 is TGCGCCAGCAGCTTGGCGATAGCGGGAACGGTTGAGCAGTACTTC.

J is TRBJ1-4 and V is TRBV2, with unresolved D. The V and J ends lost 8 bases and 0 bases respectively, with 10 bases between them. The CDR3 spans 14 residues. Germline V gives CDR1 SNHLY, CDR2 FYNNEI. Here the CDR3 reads CASLAFATNEKLFF. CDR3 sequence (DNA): TGTGCCAGCCTGGCTTTTGCAACTAATGAAAAACTGTTTTTT. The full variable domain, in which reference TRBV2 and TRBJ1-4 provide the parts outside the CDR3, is EPEVTQTPSHQVTQMGQEVILRCVPISNHLYFYWYRQILGQKVEFLVSFYNNEISEKSEIFDDQFSVERPDGSNFTLKIRSTKLEDSAMYFCASLAFATNEKLFFGSGTQLSVL.

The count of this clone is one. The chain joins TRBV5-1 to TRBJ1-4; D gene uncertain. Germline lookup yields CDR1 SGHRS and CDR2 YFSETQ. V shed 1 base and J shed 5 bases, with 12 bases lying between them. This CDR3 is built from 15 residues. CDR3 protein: CASSLSSARNEKLFF. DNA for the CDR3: TGCGCCAGCAGCTTGAGTTCCGCCAGGAATGAAAAACTGTTTTTT.

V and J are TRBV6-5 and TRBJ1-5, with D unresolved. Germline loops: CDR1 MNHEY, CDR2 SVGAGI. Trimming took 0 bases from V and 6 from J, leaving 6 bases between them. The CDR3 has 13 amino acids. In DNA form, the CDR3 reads TGTGCCAGCAGTTACTCTCCGTTTCAGCCCCAGCATTTT. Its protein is CASSYSPFQPQHF.

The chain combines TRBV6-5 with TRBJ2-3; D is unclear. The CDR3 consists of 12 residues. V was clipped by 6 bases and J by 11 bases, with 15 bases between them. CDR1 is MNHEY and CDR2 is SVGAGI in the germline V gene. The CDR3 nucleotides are TGTGCCAGCAGGTTAAAGAAGGGAATGCAGTATTTT. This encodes CASRLKKGMQYF.

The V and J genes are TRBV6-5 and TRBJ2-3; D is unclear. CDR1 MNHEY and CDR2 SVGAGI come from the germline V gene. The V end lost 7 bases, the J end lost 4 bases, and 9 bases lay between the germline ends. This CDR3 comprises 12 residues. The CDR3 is CASTRPPDTQYF. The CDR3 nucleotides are TGTGCCAGCACCCGACCCCCAGATACGCAGTATTTT.

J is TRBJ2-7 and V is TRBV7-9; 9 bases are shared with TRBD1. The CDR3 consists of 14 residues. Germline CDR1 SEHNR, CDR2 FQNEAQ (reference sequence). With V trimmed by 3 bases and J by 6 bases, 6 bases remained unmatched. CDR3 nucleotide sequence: TGTGCCAGCAGCTTGGGGGACAGGGCTATCGAGCAGTACTTC. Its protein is CASSLGDRAIEQYF.

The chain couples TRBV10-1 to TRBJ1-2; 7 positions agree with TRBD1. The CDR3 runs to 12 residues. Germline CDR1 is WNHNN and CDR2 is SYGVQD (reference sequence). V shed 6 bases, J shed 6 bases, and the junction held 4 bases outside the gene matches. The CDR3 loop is CASRTGEDGYTF. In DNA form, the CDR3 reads TGCGCCAGCAGAACAGGGGAGGATGGCTACACCTTC.

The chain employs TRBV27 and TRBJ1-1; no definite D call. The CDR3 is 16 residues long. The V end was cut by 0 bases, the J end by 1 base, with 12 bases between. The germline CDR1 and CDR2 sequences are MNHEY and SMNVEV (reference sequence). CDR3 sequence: CASSLSLGFRNTEAFF. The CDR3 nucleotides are TGTGCCAGCAGTTTATCTCTAGGGTTCCGGAACACTGAAGCTTTCTTT.

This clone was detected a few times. The CDR3 bases are TGTGCCAGCAGTTGGACCGAGGCTTCACCCCTCCACTTT. As protein: CASSWTEASPLHF. The chain uses TRBV6-5 and TRBJ1-6; no clear D gene. The length of the CDR3 is 13 residues. Germline V CDR1 and CDR2: MNHEY, SVGAGI. Between the trimmed V and J ends, which lost 4 bases and 9 bases, there was a span of 10 bases.

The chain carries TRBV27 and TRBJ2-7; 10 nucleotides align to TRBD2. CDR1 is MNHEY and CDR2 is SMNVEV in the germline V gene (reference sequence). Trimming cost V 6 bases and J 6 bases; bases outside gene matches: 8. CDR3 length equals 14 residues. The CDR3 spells CASRRAGGPSEQYF. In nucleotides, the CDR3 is TGTGCCAGCAGAAGAGCGGGAGGGCCCTCCGAGCAGTACTTC.

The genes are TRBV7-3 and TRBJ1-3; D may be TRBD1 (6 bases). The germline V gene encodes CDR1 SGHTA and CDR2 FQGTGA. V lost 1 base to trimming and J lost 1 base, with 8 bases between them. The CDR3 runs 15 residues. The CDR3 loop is CASSLIGQSGNTIYF. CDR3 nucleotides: TGTGCCAGCAGCTTAATAGGACAGTCTGGAAACACCATATATTTT.

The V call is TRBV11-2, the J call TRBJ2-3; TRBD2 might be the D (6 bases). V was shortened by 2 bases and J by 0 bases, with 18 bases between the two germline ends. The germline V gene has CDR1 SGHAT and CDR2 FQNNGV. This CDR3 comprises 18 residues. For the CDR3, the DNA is TGTGCCAGCAGCTTAAGGTTAGCGGACGCTTCTAGCACAGATACGCAGTATTTT. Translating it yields CASSLRLADASSTDTQYF.

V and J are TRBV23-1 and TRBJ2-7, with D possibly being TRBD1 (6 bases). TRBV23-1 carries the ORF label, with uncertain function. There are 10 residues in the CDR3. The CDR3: CSPTGYEQYF. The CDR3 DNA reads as TGCTCACCGACAGGTTACGAGCAGTACTTC.

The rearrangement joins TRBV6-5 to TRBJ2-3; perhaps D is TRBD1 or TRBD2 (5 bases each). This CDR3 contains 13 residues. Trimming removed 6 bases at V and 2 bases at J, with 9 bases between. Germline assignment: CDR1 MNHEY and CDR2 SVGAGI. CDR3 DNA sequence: TGTGCCAGCAGCGGGACCCACACAGATACGCAGTATTTT. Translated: CASSGTHTDTQYF.

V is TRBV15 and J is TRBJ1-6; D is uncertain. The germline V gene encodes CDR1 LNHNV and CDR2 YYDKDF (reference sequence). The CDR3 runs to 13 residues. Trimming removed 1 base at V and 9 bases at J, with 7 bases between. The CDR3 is CATSRVASSPLHF. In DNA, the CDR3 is TGTGCCACCAGCAGAGTGGCCAGTTCACCCCTCCACTTT.

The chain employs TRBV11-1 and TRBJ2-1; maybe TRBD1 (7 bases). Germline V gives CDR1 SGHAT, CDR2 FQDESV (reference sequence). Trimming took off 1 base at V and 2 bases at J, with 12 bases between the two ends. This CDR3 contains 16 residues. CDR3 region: CASSLGPGGPYNEQFF. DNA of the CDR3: TGTGCCAGCAGCTTAGGCCCAGGGGGGCCCTACAATGAGCAGTTCTTC.

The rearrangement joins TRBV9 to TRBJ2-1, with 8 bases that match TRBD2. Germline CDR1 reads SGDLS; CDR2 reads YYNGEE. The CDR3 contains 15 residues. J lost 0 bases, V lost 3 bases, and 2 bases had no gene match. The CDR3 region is CASSDSGASYNEQFF. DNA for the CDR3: TGTGCCAGCAGCGATAGCGGGGCCTCCTACAATGAGCAGTTCTTC.

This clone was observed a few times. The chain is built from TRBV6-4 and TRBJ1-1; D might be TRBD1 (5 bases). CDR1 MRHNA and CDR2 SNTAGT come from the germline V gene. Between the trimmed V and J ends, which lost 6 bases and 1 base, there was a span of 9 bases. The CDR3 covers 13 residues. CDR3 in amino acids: CASSRERNTEAFF. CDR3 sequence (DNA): TGTGCCAGCAGCAGGGAACGGAACACTGAAGCTTTCTTT.

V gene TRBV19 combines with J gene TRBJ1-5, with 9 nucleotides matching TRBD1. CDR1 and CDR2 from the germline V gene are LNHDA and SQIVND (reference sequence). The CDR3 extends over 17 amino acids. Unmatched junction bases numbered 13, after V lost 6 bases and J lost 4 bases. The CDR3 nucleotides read TGTGCCAGTAGAGGGCCCCTATCGACAGGGGGTAATCAGCCCCAGCATTTT. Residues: CASRGPLSTGGNQPQHF.

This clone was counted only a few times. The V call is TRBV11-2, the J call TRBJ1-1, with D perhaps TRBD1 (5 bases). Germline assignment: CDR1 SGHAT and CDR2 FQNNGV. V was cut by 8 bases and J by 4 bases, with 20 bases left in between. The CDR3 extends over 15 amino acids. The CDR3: CASSRRGVASTEAFF. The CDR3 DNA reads TGTGCCAGCTCAAGGCGGGGGGTAGCGAGCACTGAAGCTTTCTTT. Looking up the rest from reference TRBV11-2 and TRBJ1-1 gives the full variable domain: EAGVAQSPRYKIIEKRQSVAFWCNPISGHATLYWYQQILGQGPKLLIQFQNNGVVDDSQLPKDRFSAERLKGVDSTLKIQPAKLEDSAVYLCASSRRGVASTEAFFGQGTRLTVV.

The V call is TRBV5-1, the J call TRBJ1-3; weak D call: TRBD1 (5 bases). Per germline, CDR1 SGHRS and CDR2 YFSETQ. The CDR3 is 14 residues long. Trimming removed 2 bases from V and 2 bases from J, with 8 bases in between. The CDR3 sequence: CASSFQGTGNTIYF. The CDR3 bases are TGCGCCAGCAGCTTTCAGGGAACTGGAAACACCATATATTTT.

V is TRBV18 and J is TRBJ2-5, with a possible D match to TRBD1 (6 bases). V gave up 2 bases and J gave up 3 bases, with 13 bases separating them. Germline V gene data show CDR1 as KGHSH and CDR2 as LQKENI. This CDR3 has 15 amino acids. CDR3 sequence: CASSPGRGFEETQYF. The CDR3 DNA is TGTGCCAGCTCACCAGGCAGGGGATTCGAAGAGACCCAGTACTTC.

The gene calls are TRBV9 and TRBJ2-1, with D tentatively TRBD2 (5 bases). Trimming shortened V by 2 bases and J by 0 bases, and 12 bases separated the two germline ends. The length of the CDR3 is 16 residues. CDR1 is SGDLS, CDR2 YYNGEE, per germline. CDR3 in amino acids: CASSVGLKSSYNEQFF. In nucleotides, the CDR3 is TGTGCCAGCAGCGTCGGACTGAAAAGCTCCTACAATGAGCAGTTCTTC. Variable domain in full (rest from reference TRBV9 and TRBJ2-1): DSGVTQTPKHLITATGQRVTLRCSPRSGDLSVYWYQQSLDQGLQFLIQYYNGEERAKGNILERFSAQQFPDLHSELNLSSLELGDSALYFCASSVGLKSSYNEQFFGPGTRLTVL.

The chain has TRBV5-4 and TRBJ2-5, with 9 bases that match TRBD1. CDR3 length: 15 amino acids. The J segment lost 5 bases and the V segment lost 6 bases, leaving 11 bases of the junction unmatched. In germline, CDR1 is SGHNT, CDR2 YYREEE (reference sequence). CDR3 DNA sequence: TGTGCCAGCACTTCCCCGGTGGGGACAGGGGAGACCCAGTACTTC. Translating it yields CASTSPVGTGETQYF.

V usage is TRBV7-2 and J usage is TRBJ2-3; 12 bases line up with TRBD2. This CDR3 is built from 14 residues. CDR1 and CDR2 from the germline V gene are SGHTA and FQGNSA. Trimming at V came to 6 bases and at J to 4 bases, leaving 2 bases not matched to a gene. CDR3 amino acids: CASRRTSGADTQYF. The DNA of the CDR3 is TGTGCCAGCAGAAGGACTAGCGGGGCAGATACGCAGTATTTT. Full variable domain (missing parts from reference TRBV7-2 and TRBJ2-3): GAGVSQSPSNKVTEKGKDVELRCDPISGHTALYWYRQSLGQGLEFLIYFQGNSAPDKSGLPSDRFSAERTGGSVSTLTIQRTQQEDSAVYLCASRRTSGADTQYFGPGTRLTVL.

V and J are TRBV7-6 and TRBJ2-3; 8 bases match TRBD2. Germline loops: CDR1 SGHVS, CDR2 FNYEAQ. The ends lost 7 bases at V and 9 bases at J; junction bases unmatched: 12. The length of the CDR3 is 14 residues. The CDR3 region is CASTPGGARGTQYF. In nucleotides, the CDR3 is TGTGCCAGCACTCCCGGGGGGGCGAGGGGGACGCAGTATTTT.